Listed below are T cell receptor beta chains from one sample, sequenced in a study of CD8+ T cells in alopecia areata. Produced via immunoSEQ multiplex PCR; TCRdb's table is partial and in-frame only. In the table there are around 100,000 clones, 44% of which are singletons. The starting material was CD8+ T cells sorted from blood, obtained at week 24, from a patient treated with tofacitinib. All receptors come from a human donor with alopecia areata. Both conserved end residues are part of each CDR3. The order of the fields is D gene, clone size, V gene, J gene, CDR3 DNA, CDR3 protein. The D gene is left open where the match is weak. Some rows mark clone size as missing; the rest say once, few, many or name a class of expanded clone.

D gene: -
clone size: -
V gene: TRBV29-1
J gene: TRBJ2-7
CDR3 DNA: TGCAGCGTGGAAACAGGGACCCCTTACGAGCAGTACTTC
CDR3 protein: CSVETGTPYEQYF

D gene: -
clone size: -
V gene: TRBV4-2
J gene: TRBJ1-1
CDR3 DNA: TGTGCCAGCAGCCAAGCCGTCGTCACATCTCGGGCGGCTTTCTTT
CDR3 protein: CASSQAVVTSRAAFF

D gene: TRBD2
clone size: few
V gene: TRBV29-1
J gene: TRBJ2-1
CDR3 DNA: TGCAGCGTCGCGGGGGGTTACTACAATGAGCAGTTCTTC
CDR3 protein: CSVAGGYYNEQFF

D gene: TRBD1
clone size: -
V gene: TRBV6-1
J gene: TRBJ1-2
CDR3 DNA: TGTGCCAGCAGTGCCCGACAGGGAAGCGGCTACACCTTC
CDR3 protein: CASSARQGSGYTF

D gene: -
clone size: few
V gene: TRBV5-1
J gene: TRBJ2-3
CDR3 DNA: TGCGCCAGCAGCTTGGAAGGCACCCCGCCGGATACGCAGTATTTT
CDR3 protein: CASSLEGTPPDTQYF

D gene: -
clone size: -
V gene: TRBV10-3
J gene: TRBJ2-2
CDR3 DNA: TGTGCCATCATGGGAATCACCGGGGAGCTGTTTTTT
CDR3 protein: CAIMGITGELFF

D gene: -
clone size: -
V gene: TRBV27
J gene: TRBJ2-7
CDR3 DNA: TGTGCCAGCAGTGGGACTTGGGACGAGCAGTACTTC
CDR3 protein: CASSGTWDEQYF

D gene: -
clone size: -
V gene: TRBV4-1
J gene: TRBJ1-5
CDR3 DNA: TGCGCCAGCAGCCACCGAGGGGGTGGCAATCAGCCCCAGCATTTT
CDR3 protein: CASSHRGGGNQPQHF

D gene: -
clone size: -
V gene: TRBV6-5
J gene: TRBJ2-1
CDR3 DNA: TGTGCCAGCAGTTATTCGGACACGATCTCCTACAATGAGCAGTTCTTC
CDR3 protein: CASSYSDTISYNEQFF

D gene: TRBD2
clone size: -
V gene: TRBV27
J gene: TRBJ2-7
CDR3 DNA: TGTGCCAGCAGTCTCCAGACTAGCAGTCCCTACGAGCAGTACTTC
CDR3 protein: CASSLQTSSPYEQYF

D gene: TRBD2
clone size: -
V gene: TRBV5-1
J gene: TRBJ2-7
CDR3 DNA: TGCGCCAGCAGCTTGGCCGGGGGGGAAGTCTACGAGCAGTACTTC
CDR3 protein: CASSLAGGEVYEQYF

D gene: -
clone size: many
V gene: TRBV6-5
J gene: TRBJ1-4
CDR3 DNA: TGTGCCAGCAGGCGTAAAATTTCAACTAATGAAAAACTGTTTTTT
CDR3 protein: CASRRKISTNEKLFF

D gene: -
clone size: -
V gene: TRBV27
J gene: TRBJ2-1
CDR3 DNA: TGTGCCAGCAGTTTTGGGGAGAGACCTTACAATGAGCAGTTCTTC
CDR3 protein: CASSFGERPYNEQFF

D gene: TRBD2
clone size: -
V gene: TRBV2
J gene: TRBJ2-4
CDR3 DNA: TGTGCCAGCCTCTCCCCGGGACTACCCAAGTACTTC
CDR3 protein: CASLSPGLPKYF

D gene: -
clone size: -
V gene: TRBV29-1
J gene: TRBJ2-2
CDR3 DNA: TGCAGCGTTGTGGTTGGCACCGGGGAGCTGTTTTTT
CDR3 protein: CSVVVGTGELFF

D gene: -
clone size: -
V gene: TRBV28
J gene: TRBJ2-5
CDR3 DNA: TGTGCCAGCAGTTCCGGACCGAGTCAGTACTTC
CDR3 protein: CASSSGPSQYF

D gene: -
clone size: -
V gene: TRBV6-1
J gene: TRBJ2-5
CDR3 DNA: TGTGCCAGCGAAGCAGTCGATGGGACCCAGTACTTC
CDR3 protein: CASEAVDGTQYF

D gene: TRBD2
clone size: -
V gene: TRBV13
J gene: TRBJ2-7
CDR3 DNA: TGTGCCAGCAGCTTTGGACTAGCGGGAGTATACGAGCAGTACTTC
CDR3 protein: CASSFGLAGVYEQYF

D gene: -
clone size: few
V gene: TRBV20-1
J gene: TRBJ1-1
CDR3 DNA: TGCAGTACTCAAGAGAACACTGAAGCTTTCTTT
CDR3 protein: CSTQENTEAFF

D gene: TRBD1
clone size: few
V gene: TRBV29-1
J gene: TRBJ1-2
CDR3 DNA: TGCAGCGTCCCCTGGACAGGACACCAGAACTATGGCTACACCTTC
CDR3 protein: CSVPWTGHQNYGYTF

D gene: TRBD1
clone size: once
V gene: TRBV30
J gene: TRBJ2-7
CDR3 DNA: TGTGCCTGGGAGACAGGGGGCTCCTCCTACGAGCAGTACTTC
CDR3 protein: CAWETGGSSYEQYF

D gene: -
clone size: -
V gene: TRBV2
J gene: TRBJ2-2
CDR3 DNA: TGTGCCAGCGTCGGGGACACCGGGGAGCTGTTTTTT
CDR3 protein: CASVGDTGELFF

D gene: TRBD2
clone size: -
V gene: TRBV2
J gene: TRBJ2-5
CDR3 DNA: TGTGCCAGCACTATGCCGGGAGGGATGGAGACCCAGTACTTC
CDR3 protein: CASTMPGGMETQYF

D gene: -
clone size: few
V gene: TRBV4-1
J gene: TRBJ1-5
CDR3 DNA: TGCGCCAGCAGCCCCAGGGGAGGTCTCCCAAGGCAGCCCCAGCATTTT
CDR3 protein: CASSPRGGLPRQPQHF

D gene: -
clone size: few
V gene: TRBV27
J gene: TRBJ2-1
CDR3 DNA: TGTGCCAGCAGTTACGACAGCTACAATGAGCAGTTCTTC
CDR3 protein: CASSYDSYNEQFF

D gene: -
clone size: few
V gene: TRBV29-1
J gene: TRBJ1-1
CDR3 DNA: TGCAGCACCCGGGACGGAGTGAACACTGAAGCTTTCTTT
CDR3 protein: CSTRDGVNTEAFF

D gene: -
clone size: few
V gene: TRBV19
J gene: TRBJ2-1
CDR3 DNA: TGTGCCAGTAGTATCGACAACTACAATGAGCAGTTCTTC
CDR3 protein: CASSIDNYNEQFF

D gene: TRBD1
clone size: -
V gene: TRBV29-1
J gene: TRBJ2-1
CDR3 DNA: TGCAGCGTTGAACAGGGGGCTCTAGGTGAGCAGTTCTTC
CDR3 protein: CSVEQGALGEQFF

D gene: TRBD1
clone size: few
V gene: TRBV6-1
J gene: TRBJ2-3
CDR3 DNA: TGTGCCAGCAGTGAGTCGACAGGGGGCACAGATACGCAGTATTTT
CDR3 protein: CASSESTGGTDTQYF

D gene: TRBD1
clone size: -
V gene: TRBV4-3
J gene: TRBJ1-1
CDR3 DNA: TGCGCCAGCAGCCAAGACGGACAGGGGCCGAGCACTGAAGCTTTCTTT
CDR3 protein: CASSQDGQGPSTEAFF

D gene: TRBD2
clone size: once
V gene: TRBV7-8
J gene: TRBJ2-1
CDR3 DNA: TGTGCCAGCAGCTCGACACGGACTAGGGATTACAATGAGCAGTTCTTC
CDR3 protein: CASSSTRTRDYNEQFF

D gene: -
clone size: once
V gene: TRBV10-3
J gene: TRBJ2-7
CDR3 DNA: TGTGCCATCAGTGGAGCGACCGGCTACGAGCAGTACTTC
CDR3 protein: CAISGATGYEQYF

D gene: -
clone size: -
V gene: TRBV19
J gene: TRBJ2-5
CDR3 DNA: TGTGCCAGTAGCTGGCCTGGGCGACAAGAGACCCAGTACTTC
CDR3 protein: CASSWPGRQETQYF

D gene: TRBD2
clone size: -
V gene: TRBV7-9
J gene: TRBJ2-7
CDR3 DNA: TGTGCCAGCAGCTTAACTAGCGGGAGCAACTACGAGCAGTACTTC
CDR3 protein: CASSLTSGSNYEQYF

D gene: TRBD2
clone size: -
V gene: TRBV5-1
J gene: TRBJ2-7
CDR3 DNA: TGCGCCAGCAGCTTGGGTCTAGCGGTTACCTACGAGCAGTACTTC
CDR3 protein: CASSLGLAVTYEQYF

D gene: -
clone size: -
V gene: TRBV19
J gene: TRBJ1-5
CDR3 DNA: TGTGCCAGTAGTATCCCCAGGGGCGGCGGCAATCAGCCCCAGCATTTT
CDR3 protein: CASSIPRGGGNQPQHF

D gene: -
clone size: -
V gene: TRBV7-2
J gene: TRBJ2-7
CDR3 DNA: TGTGCCAGTGGGGCGACGGGCGGCACCTACGAGCAGTACTTC
CDR3 protein: CASGATGGTYEQYF

D gene: TRBD2
clone size: few
V gene: TRBV5-1
J gene: TRBJ2-1
CDR3 DNA: TGCGCCAGCAGCTTGTACGCTAGCGGGACTGACGCTGAGCAGTTCTTC
CDR3 protein: CASSLYASGTDAEQFF

D gene: -
clone size: -
V gene: TRBV27
J gene: TRBJ2-1
CDR3 DNA: TGTGCCAGCAGTTTAAGTTCGAGCAATGAGCAGTTCTTC
CDR3 protein: CASSLSSSNEQFF

D gene: -
clone size: -
V gene: TRBV29-1
J gene: TRBJ2-7
CDR3 DNA: TGCAGCGTCCCGGGGCCCATCGCGCAGTACTTC
CDR3 protein: CSVPGPIAQYF

D gene: -
clone size: -
V gene: TRBV19
J gene: TRBJ2-3
CDR3 DNA: TGTGCCAGTAGCGACAGAGTAGCGGTTGTTGCAGATACGCAGTATTTT
CDR3 protein: CASSDRVAVVADTQYF

D gene: -
clone size: -
V gene: TRBV2
J gene: TRBJ2-7
CDR3 DNA: TGTGCCACCCTGCCCATACTGTACTTC
CDR3 protein: CATLPILYF

D gene: -
clone size: few
V gene: TRBV15
J gene: TRBJ2-2
CDR3 DNA: TGTGCCACCGGTTTGTACACCGGGGAGCTGTTTTTT
CDR3 protein: CATGLYTGELFF

D gene: -
clone size: -
V gene: TRBV2
J gene: TRBJ2-5
CDR3 DNA: TGTGCCAGCAGGGCCGACAAGTCGGGGGAGACCCAGTACTTC
CDR3 protein: CASRADKSGETQYF

D gene: -
clone size: few
V gene: TRBV19
J gene: TRBJ2-2
CDR3 DNA: TGTGCCAGTAGTATACGGGCCGGGGAGCTGTTTTTT
CDR3 protein: CASSIRAGELFF

D gene: -
clone size: few
V gene: TRBV19
J gene: TRBJ2-6
CDR3 DNA: TGTGCCAGTATTCCGGCCGGGGCCAACGTCCTGACTTTC
CDR3 protein: CASIPAGANVLTF

D gene: -
clone size: few
V gene: TRBV29-1
J gene: TRBJ2-3
CDR3 DNA: TGCAGCGTTGAAGATAACAGAGACCGCACAGATACGCAGTATTTT
CDR3 protein: CSVEDNRDRTDTQYF

D gene: -
clone size: few
V gene: TRBV10-3
J gene: TRBJ1-1
CDR3 DNA: TGTGCCATCAGTGAGTCGGGGGTGAACACTGAAGCTTTCTTT
CDR3 protein: CAISESGVNTEAFF

D gene: -
clone size: -
V gene: TRBV6-6
J gene: TRBJ1-2
CDR3 DNA: TGTGCCAGCAGTTACTCGAGTCAGAAGCATGGCTACACCTTC
CDR3 protein: CASSYSSQKHGYTF

D gene: -
clone size: -
V gene: TRBV29-1
J gene: TRBJ2-7
CDR3 DNA: TGCAGCGTTGAAAAGGGGGACTCCTACGAGCAGTACTTC
CDR3 protein: CSVEKGDSYEQYF

D gene: -
clone size: -
V gene: TRBV29-1
J gene: TRBJ2-5
CDR3 DNA: TGCAGCGTTGTACCCTCAGGAGAGACCCAGTACTTC
CDR3 protein: CSVVPSGETQYF

D gene: -
clone size: few
V gene: TRBV19
J gene: TRBJ1-2
CDR3 DNA: TGTGCCAGTAGTATCCGGCAGGGTTATGGCTACACCTTC
CDR3 protein: CASSIRQGYGYTF

D gene: TRBD2
clone size: -
V gene: TRBV5-6
J gene: TRBJ2-1
CDR3 DNA: TGTGCCAGCAGCTTGGGCGGGGGCTCCTACAATGAGCAGTTCTTC
CDR3 protein: CASSLGGGSYNEQFF

D gene: -
clone size: -
V gene: TRBV9
J gene: TRBJ2-1
CDR3 DNA: TGTGCCAGCAGCGTTCCAGCGAGGGGGAATGAGCAGTTCTTC
CDR3 protein: CASSVPARGNEQFF

D gene: -
clone size: few
V gene: TRBV6-6
J gene: TRBJ2-7
CDR3 DNA: TGTGCCAGCACCTCCGGCGTTTACGAGCAGTACTTC
CDR3 protein: CASTSGVYEQYF

D gene: TRBD1
clone size: -
V gene: TRBV10-3
J gene: TRBJ2-5
CDR3 DNA: TGTGCCATCGCCAGGACAGGGCTTCAAGAGACCCAGTACTTC
CDR3 protein: CAIARTGLQETQYF

D gene: TRBD2
clone size: -
V gene: TRBV27
J gene: TRBJ2-5
CDR3 DNA: TGTGCCAGCAGTTTGACTAGCGGGAGATTGGAGACCCAGTACTTC
CDR3 protein: CASSLTSGRLETQYF

D gene: -
clone size: -
V gene: TRBV18
J gene: TRBJ2-1
CDR3 DNA: TGTGCCAGCTCACCGGATCTACCCGAGAAGTTCTTC
CDR3 protein: CASSPDLPEKFF

D gene: -
clone size: few
V gene: TRBV4-1
J gene: TRBJ1-1
CDR3 DNA: TGCGCCAGCAGCCAAGTAGGACAGTCCATGAACACTGAAGCTTTCTTT
CDR3 protein: CASSQVGQSMNTEAFF